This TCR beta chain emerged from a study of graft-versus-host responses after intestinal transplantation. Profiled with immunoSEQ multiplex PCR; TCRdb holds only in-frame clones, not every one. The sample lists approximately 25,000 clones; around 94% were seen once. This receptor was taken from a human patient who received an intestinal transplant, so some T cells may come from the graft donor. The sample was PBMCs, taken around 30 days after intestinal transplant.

This CDR3 reads CASSVGASDYGYTF. CDR3 nucleotides: TGTGCCAGCAGCGTAGGGGCGTCGGACTATGGCTACACCTTC. V is TRBV9 and J is TRBJ1-2; no reliable D call. The CDR3 has 14 amino acids. The germline V and J ends were trimmed by 0 bases and 3 bases, with 9 bases remaining between them. Looked up from germline, CDR1 is SGDLS and CDR2 is YYNGEE.